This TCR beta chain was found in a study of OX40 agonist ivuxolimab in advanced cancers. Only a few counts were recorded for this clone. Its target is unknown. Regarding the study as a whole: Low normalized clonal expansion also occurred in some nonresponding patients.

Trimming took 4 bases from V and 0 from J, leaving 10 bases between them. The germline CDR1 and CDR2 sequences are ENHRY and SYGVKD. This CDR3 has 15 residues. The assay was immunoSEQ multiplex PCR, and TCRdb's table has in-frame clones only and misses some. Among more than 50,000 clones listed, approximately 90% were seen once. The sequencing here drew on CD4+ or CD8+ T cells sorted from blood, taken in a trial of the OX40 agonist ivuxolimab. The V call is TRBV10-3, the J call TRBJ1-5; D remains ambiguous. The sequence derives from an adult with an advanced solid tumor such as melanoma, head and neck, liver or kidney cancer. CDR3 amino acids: CAISVSGNSNQPQHF. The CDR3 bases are TGTGCCATCAGTGTTTCGGGGAATAGCAATCAGCCCCAGCATTTT.